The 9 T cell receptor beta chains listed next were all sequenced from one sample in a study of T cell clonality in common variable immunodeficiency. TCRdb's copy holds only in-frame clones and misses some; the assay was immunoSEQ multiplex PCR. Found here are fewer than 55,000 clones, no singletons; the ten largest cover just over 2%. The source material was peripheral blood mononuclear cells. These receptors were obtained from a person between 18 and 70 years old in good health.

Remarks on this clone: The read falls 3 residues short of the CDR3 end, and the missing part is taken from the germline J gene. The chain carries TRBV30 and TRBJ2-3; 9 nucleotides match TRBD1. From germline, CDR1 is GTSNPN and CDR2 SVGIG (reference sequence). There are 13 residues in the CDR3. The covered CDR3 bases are TGTGCCTGGAGTGGACAGGGGGATCAGCCG. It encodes CAWSGQGDQP. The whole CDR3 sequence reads CAWSGQGDQPQYF.

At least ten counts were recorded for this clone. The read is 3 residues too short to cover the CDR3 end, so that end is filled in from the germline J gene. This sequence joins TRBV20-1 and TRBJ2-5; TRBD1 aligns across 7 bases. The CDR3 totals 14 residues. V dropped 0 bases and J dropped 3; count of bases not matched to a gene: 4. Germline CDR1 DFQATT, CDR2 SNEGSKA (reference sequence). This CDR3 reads CSARDWTGEETQYF. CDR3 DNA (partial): TGCAGTGCTAGAGATTGGACAGGAGAAGAGACC.

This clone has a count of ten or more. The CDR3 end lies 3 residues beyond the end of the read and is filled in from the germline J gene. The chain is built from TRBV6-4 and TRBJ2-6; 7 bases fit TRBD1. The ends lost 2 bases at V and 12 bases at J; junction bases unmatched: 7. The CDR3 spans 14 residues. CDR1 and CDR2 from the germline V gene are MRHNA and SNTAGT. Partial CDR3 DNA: TGTGCCAGCAGTGACCGGGACAGCGTGAGCGTC. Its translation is CASSDRDSVSV. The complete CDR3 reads CASSDRDSVSVLTF.

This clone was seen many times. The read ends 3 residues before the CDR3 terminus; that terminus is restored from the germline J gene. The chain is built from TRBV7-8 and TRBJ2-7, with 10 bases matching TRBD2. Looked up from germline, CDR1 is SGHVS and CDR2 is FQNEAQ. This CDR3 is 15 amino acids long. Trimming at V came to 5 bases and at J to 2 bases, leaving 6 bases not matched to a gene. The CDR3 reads CASSHPLAGAYEQYF. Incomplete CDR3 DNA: TGTGCCAGCAGCCACCCCCTAGCGGGAGCCTACGAG. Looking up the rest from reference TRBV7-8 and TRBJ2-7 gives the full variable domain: GAGVSQSPRYKVAKRGQDVALRCDPISGHVSLFWYQQALGQGPEFLTYFQNEAQLDKSGLPSDRFFAERPEGSVSTLKIQRTQQEDSAVYLCASSHPLAGAYEQYFGPGTRLTVT.

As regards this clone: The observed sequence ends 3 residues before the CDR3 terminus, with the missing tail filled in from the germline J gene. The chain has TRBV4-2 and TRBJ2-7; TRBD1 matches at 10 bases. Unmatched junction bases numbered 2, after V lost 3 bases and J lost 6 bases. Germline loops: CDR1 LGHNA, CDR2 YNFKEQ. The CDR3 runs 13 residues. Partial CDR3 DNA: TGTGCCAGCAGCCAGAGGACAGGGGGCGAG. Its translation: CASSQRTGGE. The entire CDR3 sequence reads CASSQRTGGEQYF.

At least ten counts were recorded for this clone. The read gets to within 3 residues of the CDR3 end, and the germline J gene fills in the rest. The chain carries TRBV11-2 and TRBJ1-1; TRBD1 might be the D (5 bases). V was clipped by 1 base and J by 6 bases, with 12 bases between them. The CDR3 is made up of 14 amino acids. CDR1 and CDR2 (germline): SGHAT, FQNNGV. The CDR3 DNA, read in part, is TGTGCCAGCAGCTTAGTCGGGGGAAGTTCTGAA. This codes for CASSLVGGSSE. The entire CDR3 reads CASSLVGGSSEAFF. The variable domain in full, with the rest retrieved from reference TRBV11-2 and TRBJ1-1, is EAGVAQSPRYKIIEKRQSVAFWCNPISGHATLYWYQQILGQGPKLLIQFQNNGVVDDSQLPKDRFSAERLKGVDSTLKIQPAKLEDSAVYLCASSLVGGSSEAFFGQGTRLTVV.

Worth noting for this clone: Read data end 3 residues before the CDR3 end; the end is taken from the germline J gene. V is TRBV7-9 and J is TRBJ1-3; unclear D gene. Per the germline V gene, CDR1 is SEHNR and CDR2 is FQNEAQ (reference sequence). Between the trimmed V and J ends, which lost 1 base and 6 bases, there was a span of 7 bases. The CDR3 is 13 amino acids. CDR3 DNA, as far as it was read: TGTGCCAGCAGCTTAGTAAGACAAAACACC. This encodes CASSLVRQNT. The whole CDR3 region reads CASSLVRQNTIYF.

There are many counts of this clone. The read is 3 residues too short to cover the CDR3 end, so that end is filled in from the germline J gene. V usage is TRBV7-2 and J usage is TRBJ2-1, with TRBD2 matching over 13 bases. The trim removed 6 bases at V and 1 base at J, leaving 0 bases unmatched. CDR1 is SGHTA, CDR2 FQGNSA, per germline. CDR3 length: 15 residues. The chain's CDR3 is CASRLAGGSYNEQFF. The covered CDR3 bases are TGTGCCAGCAGACTAGCGGGAGGGTCCTACAATGAG.

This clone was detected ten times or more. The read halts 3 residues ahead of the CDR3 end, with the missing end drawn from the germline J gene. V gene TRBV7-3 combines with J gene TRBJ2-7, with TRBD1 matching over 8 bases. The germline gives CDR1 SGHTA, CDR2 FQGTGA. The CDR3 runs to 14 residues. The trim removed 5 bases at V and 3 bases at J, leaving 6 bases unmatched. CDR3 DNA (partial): TGTGCCAGCAGCGCCGGGACAGGCCTCTACGAG. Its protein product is CASSAGTGLYE. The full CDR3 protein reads CASSAGTGLYEQYF.